The clone carrying this TCR beta chain was detected a few times. Its antigen is unknown. This sample stems from a study of T cell repertoires in cytomegalovirus infection. Whole-study context: Well-studied HLA-B-restricted CMV epitopes were used in the study alongside recently identified HLA-C-restricted ones. The public TCR beta signatures pointed to both CMV infection and matching HLA type.

Germline CDR1 and CDR2: SGHTA and FQGTGA. The CDR3 runs to 14 residues. The V end was cut by 1 base, the J end by 9 bases, with 13 bases between. Overall study findings and caveats: In two of eight donors, the top clonotype was HLA-C-restricted CMV-specific.

TCRdb redid the calling of the reads with MiXCR, one entry per CDR3 protein. This sample carries about 920,000 distinct CDR3 sequences, around 32% of them seen once, and the ten largest clones take more than 12%. The chain has TRBV7-3 and TRBJ2-1, with D maybe TRBD1 (6 bases). The TCR was taken from a human donor in good health (CMV status not recorded). Some clones in this sample may be carry-over from other donors' samples. The sequences come from cultured CD8+ T cells from PBMCs, collected from culture after CMV antigen stimulation. This chain's CDR3 is CASSLRATGGEQFF. CDR3 DNA sequence: TGTGCCAGCAGCTTAAGAGCGACAGGAGGTGAGCAGTTCTTC.